This T cell receptor beta chain is from a study of T cells in Graves' hyperthyroidism and ophthalmopathy. Study information: Peripheral blood was collected at initial diagnosis, before any treatment. Overall study findings and caveats: Ophthalmopathy, which appeared later, was predicted by the model a median around 6 months before onset. Among thyroid clonotypes expanded above 0.001, most also appeared in blood.

V gave up 0 bases and J gave up 8 bases, with 13 bases separating them. The CDR3 has 14 residues. From germline, CDR1 is LGHNA and CDR2 YNFKEQ. A few counts support this clonotype. What it binds is not known. RNA transcripts served as the template for amplifying TCR beta CDR3 regions. First-round RT-PCR with HTBI primers amplified the TCR CDR3 region. TCRdb processed the multiplex PCR reads anew with MiXCR; each CDR3 protein has one entry. The sample consists of approximately 590,000 distinct CDR3 sequences, approximately 14% of them appearing once. The sample consisted of blood. The sequence derives from a woman aged 25 to 39 with Graves' hyperthyroidism. The chain recombines TRBV4-2 with TRBJ1-1, with D uncertain. The CDR3 DNA reads as TGTGCCAGCAGCCAAGATTTATTGCATGGGGAAGCTTTCTTT. Its protein product is CASSQDLLHGEAFF.